This T cell receptor (beta chain) was obtained from a study of radiation and T cells in renal cell carcinoma. Time point of the sample: blood 4 weeks post-SBRT, at nephrectomy. Indicated treatment: 15 Gy SBRT to primary tumor, nephrectomy 4 weeks later. This CDR3 region has 14 residues. V lost 3 bases to trimming and J lost 4 bases, with 12 bases between them. CDR1 and CDR2 from the germline V gene are LNHDA and SQIVND (reference sequence). The repertoire was sequenced with immunoSEQ multiplex PCR; TCRdb's copy has only in-frame clones and lacks some. This sample yields over 120,000 clones, of which about 86% are seen a single time; around 17% belongs to the top ten.

The starting material was blood, obtained from a patient whose treatment included radiotherapy and nephrectomy. This receptor was obtained from a woman between 45 and 60 years old with renal cell carcinoma. The chain links TRBV19 to TRBJ1-2; D remains ambiguous. Written as DNA, the CDR3 is TGTGCCAGTAGTATTGAAAACAGAGGCTATGGCTACACCTTC. Protein: CASSIENRGYGYTF.